The clone carrying this T cell receptor (beta chain) was picked up a small number of times. These data come from a study of blood T cell repertoires in COVID-19. CDR3 size: 14 residues. V was shortened by 4 bases and J by 2 bases, with 12 bases between the two germline ends. CDR1 is MNHEY and CDR2 is SMNVEV in the germline V gene (reference sequence). The data were produced by immunoSEQ multiplex PCR, yet TCRdb's version contains in-frame clones alone and is incomplete. This sample has roughly 280,000 clones; 75% to 90% occur once, and the top ten carry about 11%. The chain recombines TRBV27 with TRBJ2-7; perhaps TRBD2 as D (7 bases). This sequence was found in a woman in her seventies with acute or convalescent COVID-19. Sequenced material: peripheral blood. In nucleotides, the CDR3 is TGTGCCAGCAGTTGGGCGGGGGCCGCCTACGAGCAGTACTTC. This gives the protein CASSWAGAAYEQYF.